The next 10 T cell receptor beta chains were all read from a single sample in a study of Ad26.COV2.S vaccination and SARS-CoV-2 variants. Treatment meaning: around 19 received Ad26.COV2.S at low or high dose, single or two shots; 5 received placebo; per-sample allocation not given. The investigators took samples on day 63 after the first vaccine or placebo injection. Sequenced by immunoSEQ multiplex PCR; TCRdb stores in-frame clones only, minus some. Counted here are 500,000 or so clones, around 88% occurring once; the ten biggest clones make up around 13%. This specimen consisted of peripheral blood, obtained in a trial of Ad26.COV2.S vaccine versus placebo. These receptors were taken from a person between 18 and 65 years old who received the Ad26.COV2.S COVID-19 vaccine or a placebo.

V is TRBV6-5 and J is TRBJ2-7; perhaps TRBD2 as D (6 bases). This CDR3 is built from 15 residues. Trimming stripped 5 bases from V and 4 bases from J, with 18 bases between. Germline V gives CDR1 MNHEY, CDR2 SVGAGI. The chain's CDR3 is CASSTSRRGSYEQYF. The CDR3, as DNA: TGTGCCAGCAGTACCTCGAGGCGGGGAAGTTACGAGCAGTACTTC.

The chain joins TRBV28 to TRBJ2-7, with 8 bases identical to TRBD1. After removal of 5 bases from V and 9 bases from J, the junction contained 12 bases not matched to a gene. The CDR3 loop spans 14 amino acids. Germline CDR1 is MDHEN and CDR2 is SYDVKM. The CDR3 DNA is TGTGCCAGCAGTCCACACCAAAGGACAGGGCTGCAGTACTTC. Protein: CASSPHQRTGLQYF.

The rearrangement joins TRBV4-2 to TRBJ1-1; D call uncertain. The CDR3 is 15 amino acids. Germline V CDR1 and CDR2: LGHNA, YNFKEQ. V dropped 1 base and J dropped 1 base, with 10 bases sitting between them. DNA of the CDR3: TGTGCCAGCAGCCAAGGTAAACCTGGGAACACTGAAGCTTTCTTT. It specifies CASSQGKPGNTEAFF.

CDR3 in DNA: TGCGCCAGCAGCCAACGCCCAGGGGGAACAAACATTCAGTACTTC. Protein product: CASSQRPGGTNIQYF. The gene calls are TRBV4-3 and TRBJ2-4; 7 bases are a match to TRBD1. Looked up from germline, CDR1 is LGHNA and CDR2 is YSLEER. CDR3 length equals 15 residues. Trimming took 2 bases from V and 6 from J; bases not matched to a gene: 7.

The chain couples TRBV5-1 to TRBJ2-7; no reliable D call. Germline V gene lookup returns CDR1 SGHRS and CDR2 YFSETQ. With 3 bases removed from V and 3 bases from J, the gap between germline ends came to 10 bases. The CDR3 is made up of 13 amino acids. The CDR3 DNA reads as TGCGCCAGCAGCTACTCCCTTAACTACGAGCAGTACTTC. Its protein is CASSYSLNYEQYF.

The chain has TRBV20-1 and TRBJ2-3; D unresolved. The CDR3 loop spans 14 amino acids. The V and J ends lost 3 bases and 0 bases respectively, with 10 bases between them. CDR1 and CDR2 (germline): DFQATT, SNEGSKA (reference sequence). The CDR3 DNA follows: TGCAGTGCTAGTCTCGGTGCTAGCACAGATACGCAGTATTTT. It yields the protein CSASLGASTDTQYF.

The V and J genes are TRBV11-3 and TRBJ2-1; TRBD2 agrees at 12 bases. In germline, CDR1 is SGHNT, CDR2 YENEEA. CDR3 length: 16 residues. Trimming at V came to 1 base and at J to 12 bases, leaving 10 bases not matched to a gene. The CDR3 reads CASSLGRTSGKARQFF. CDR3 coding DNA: TGTGCCAGCAGCTTAGGGCGGACTAGCGGGAAGGCCCGGCAGTTCTTC.

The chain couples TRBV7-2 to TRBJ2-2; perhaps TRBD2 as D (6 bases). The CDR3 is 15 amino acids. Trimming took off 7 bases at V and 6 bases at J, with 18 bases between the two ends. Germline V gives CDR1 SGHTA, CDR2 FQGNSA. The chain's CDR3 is CASTPIGGSAGELFF. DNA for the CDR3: TGTGCCAGCACACCCATCGGGGGAAGCGCCGGGGAGCTGTTTTTT.

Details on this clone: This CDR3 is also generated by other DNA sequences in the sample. CDR3 DNA sequence: TGTGCCAGCAGCTTAGGTCGCAATCAGCCCCAGCATTTT. It encodes CASSLGRNQPQHF. The chain employs TRBV5-4 and TRBJ1-5; D is uncertain. With 2 bases removed from V and 2 bases from J, the gap between germline ends came to 5 bases. The germline V gene has CDR1 SGHNT and CDR2 YYREEE (reference sequence). The CDR3 covers 13 residues.

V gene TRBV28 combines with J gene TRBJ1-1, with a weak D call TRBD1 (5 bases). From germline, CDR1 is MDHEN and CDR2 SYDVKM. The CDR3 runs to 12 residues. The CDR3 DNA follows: TGTGCGTCGTGGGGGGAAGACACTGAAGCTTTCTTT. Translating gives CASWGEDTEAFF.